This T cell receptor (beta chain) was sequenced in a study of blood T cells in healthy people across ages. Study-wide results and limits: Long-lived and aged donors differed, with more naive CD4+ cells and higher diversity in the long-lived.

The trim removed 5 bases at V and 3 bases at J, leaving 2 bases unmatched. The length of the CDR3 is 13 residues. Germline values: CDR1 ENHRY, CDR2 SYGVKD. Points on this clonotype: Its matching antigen is unknown.

A sample-barcoded 5' primer and a J-beta primer mix were used in a second PCR of about 6 to 12 cycles. A tag from a template-switch adaptor with 12 random nucleotides marked each cDNA molecule. A single record per CDR3 protein comes from TCRdb applying MiXCR to the 5' RACE reads. Of 850,000 to 1,000,000 distinct CDR3 sequences in the sample, roughly 52% were seen once. The specimen was blood. This TCR was sampled from a man aged 25-45 years in good health. The V and J genes are TRBV10-3 and TRBJ1-1; 8 bases line up with TRBD1. CDR3 bases: TGTGCCATCAGTCAGACAGGGGACACTGAAGCTTTCTTT. It translates to CAISQTGDTEAFF.